One T cell receptor (beta chain) is described in this entry. Its cognate antigen is unknown. This record comes from a study of shared clonotypes between healthy human individuals. Study at large: Participating donors consisted of two women and a few men aged 18 to 49.

Findings and caveats of the study: Generation probabilities of non-shared clonotypes were lower (relative to those shared by all four donors).

The CDR3 has 11 residues. V was pared by 7 bases and J by 2 bases, with 9 bases between. CDR1 is DFQATT, CDR2 SNEGSKA, per germline (reference sequence). TCRdb's copy holds only in-frame clones and misses some; the assay was immunoSEQ multiplex PCR. Among roughly 2,300,000 clones listed, roughly 90% were seen once. The chain uses TRBV20-1 and TRBJ2-7, with D perhaps matching TRBD2 (6 bases). This TCR came from a man aged 18 to 30 in good health. Some clones in this sample may be carry-over from other donors' samples. The source material was naive CD4+ T cells from PBMCs. Described subset: CD45RA+ positively selected. CDR3 in amino acids: CSGGTTYEQYF. In DNA, the CDR3 is TGCAGTGGCGGGACCACCTACGAGCAGTACTTC.